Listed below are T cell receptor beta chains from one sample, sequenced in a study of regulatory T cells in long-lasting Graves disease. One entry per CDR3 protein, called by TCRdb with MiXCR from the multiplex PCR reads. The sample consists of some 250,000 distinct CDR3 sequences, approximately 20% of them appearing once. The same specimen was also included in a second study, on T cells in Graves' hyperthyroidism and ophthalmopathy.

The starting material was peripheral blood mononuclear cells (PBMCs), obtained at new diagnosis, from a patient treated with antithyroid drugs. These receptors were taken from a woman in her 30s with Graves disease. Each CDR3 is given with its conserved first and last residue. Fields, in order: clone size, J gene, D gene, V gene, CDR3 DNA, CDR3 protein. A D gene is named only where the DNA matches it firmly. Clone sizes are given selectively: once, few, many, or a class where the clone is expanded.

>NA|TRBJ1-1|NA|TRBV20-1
TGCAGTGCTAGCGACCCCAGGAACACTGAAGCTTTCTTT
CSASDPRNTEAFF
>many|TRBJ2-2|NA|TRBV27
TGTGCCAGCAGTGGTGGGGGGGAGCTGTTTTTT
CASSGGGELFF
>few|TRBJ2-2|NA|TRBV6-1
TGTGCCAGCAGTGAAGGAGGGCCGCGGGAGCTGTTTTTT
CASSEGGPRELFF
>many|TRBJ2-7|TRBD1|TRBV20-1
TGCAGTGCCCGGGACAGGGGTTTGCACGAGCAGTACTTC
CSARDRGLHEQYF
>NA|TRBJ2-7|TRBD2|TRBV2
TGTGCCAGCATTAGACTAGCGGGGGGATCACCCTACGAGCAGTACTTC
CASIRLAGGSPYEQYF
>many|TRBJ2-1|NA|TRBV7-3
TGTGCCAGCAGCATAAACTACAATGAGCAGTTCTTC
CASSINYNEQFF
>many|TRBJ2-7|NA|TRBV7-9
TGTGCCAGCAGCATCGACGGCGCCTACGAGCAGTACTTC
CASSIDGAYEQYF
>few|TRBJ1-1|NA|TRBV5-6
TGTGTCAGCAGCCCGGGAGTAGGGAAAGCTTTCTTT
CVSSPGVGKAFF
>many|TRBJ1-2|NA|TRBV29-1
TGCAGCGTTGAAGTGCTCCACGGAGGCTACACCTTC
CSVEVLHGGYTF
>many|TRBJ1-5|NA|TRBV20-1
TGCAGTGCTAGGGGTCAGGGTGGTCAGCCCCAGCATTTT
CSARGQGGQPQHF
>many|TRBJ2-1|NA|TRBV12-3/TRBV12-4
TGTGCCAGCAGGCCGGACGGGTACAATGAGCAGTTCTTC
CASRPDGYNEQFF
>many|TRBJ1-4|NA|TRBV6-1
TGTGCCAGCAAGAAAAATGGGGGATTTAATGAAAAACTGTTTTTT
CASKKNGGFNEKLFF
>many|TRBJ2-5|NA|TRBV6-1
TGTGCCAGCACCTCCGGGCGTAAAGAGACCCAGTACTTC
CASTSGRKETQYF
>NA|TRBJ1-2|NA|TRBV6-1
TGTGCCAGCAGTGAAGCGCCGGTCGGGGGCTACACCTTC
CASSEAPVGGYTF
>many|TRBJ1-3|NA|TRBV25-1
TGTGCCAGCAGTGGGCGAAAGACCTCGGACAGCTCTGGAAACACCATATATTTT
CASSGRKTSDSSGNTIYF
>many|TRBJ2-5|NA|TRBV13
TGTGCCAGCAGATCGGACCAAGAAGAGACCCAGTACTTC
CASRSDQEETQYF
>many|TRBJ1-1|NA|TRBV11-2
TGTGCCAGCAGCTGGGGACCGAACACTGAAGCTTTCTTT
CASSWGPNTEAFF
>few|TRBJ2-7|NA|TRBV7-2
TGTGCCAGCAGCTCCCAGACCTACGAGCAGTACTTC
CASSSQTYEQYF
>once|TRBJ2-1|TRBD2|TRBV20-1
TGCAGTGCTAGGAGCGGGAGGCACTACAATGAGCAGTTCTTC
CSARSGRHYNEQFF
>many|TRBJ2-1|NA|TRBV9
TGTGCCAGCAGCTCCCGGGACTCCGTTTACAATGAGCAGTTCTTC
CASSSRDSVYNEQFF
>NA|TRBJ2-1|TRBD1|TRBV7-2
TGTGCCAGCAGCCGTGAGGGGACAGGGTCAAGGGGTGACAATGAGCAGTTCTTC
CASSREGTGSRGDNEQFF
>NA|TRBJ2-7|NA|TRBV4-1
TGCGCCAGCAGCCAAGACAAGGGAATGGTCTACGAGCAGTACTTC
CASSQDKGMVYEQYF
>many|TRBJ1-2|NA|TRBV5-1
TGCGCCAGCAGCTTGGTTCCGTCAGGGAGCCATGGCTACACCTTC
CASSLVPSGSHGYTF
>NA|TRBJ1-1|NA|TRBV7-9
TGTGCCAGCAGCTCCCCTGGGGGTTTAAATGTGAACACTGAAGCTTTCTTT
CASSSPGGLNVNTEAFF
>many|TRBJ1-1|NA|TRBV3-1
TGTGCCAGCAGCCCAGTCCAGGGGACCATGAACACTGAAGCTTTCTTT
CASSPVQGTMNTEAFF
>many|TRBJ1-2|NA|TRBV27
TGTGCCAGCAGTGGACGAAAGACAGGCTATGGCTACACCTTC
CASSGRKTGYGYTF
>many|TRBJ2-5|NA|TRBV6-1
TGTGCCAGCAGTGCTGGGGGGAACCAAGAGACCCAGTACTTC
CASSAGGNQETQYF
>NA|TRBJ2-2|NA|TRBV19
TGTGCCAGTAGTCCTAGGACAGCGCCGAACACCGGGGAGCTGTTTTTT
CASSPRTAPNTGELFF
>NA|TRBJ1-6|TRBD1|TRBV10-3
TGTGCCACTCGGACAGGGGACAGCTCCTATAATTCACCCCTCCACTTT
CATRTGDSSYNSPLHF
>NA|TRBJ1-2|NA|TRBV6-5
TGTGCCAGCAGTTACTCGATGGGGGGCGGCTATGGCTACACCTTC
CASSYSMGGGYGYTF
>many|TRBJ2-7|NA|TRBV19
TGTGCCAGTAGTATTCAACCCGGGACGAGGGTCTACGAGCAGTACTTC
CASSIQPGTRVYEQYF
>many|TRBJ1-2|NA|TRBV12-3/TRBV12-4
TGTGCCAGCAGTTTCCAAGGCTATGGCTACACCTTC
CASSFQGYGYTF
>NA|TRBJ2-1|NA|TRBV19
TGTGCCAGTAGTATCATCCGGGCAGGGGGAGGAAATGAGCAGTTCTTC
CASSIIRAGGGNEQFF
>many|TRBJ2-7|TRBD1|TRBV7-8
TGTGCCAGCAGCGAGGACAGGGATCTCCCCTACGAGCAGTACTTC
CASSEDRDLPYEQYF
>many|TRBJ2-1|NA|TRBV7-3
TGTGCCAGCAGCTTAAGGGGGGGCAGGAGTGAGCAGTTCTTC
CASSLRGGRSEQFF
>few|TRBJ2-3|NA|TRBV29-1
TGCAGCGTTGCAAGGGGGGGCGGGGGCACAGATACGCAGTATTTT
CSVARGGGGTDTQYF
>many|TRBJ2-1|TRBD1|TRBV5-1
TGCGCCAGCAGGACAGGGGGGTACAATGAGCAGTTCTTC
CASRTGGYNEQFF
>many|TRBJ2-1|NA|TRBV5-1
TGCGCCAGCAGCTTGTCAGGGGCAGGTGAGCAGTTCTTC
CASSLSGAGEQFF
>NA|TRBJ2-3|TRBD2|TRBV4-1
TGCGCCAGCAGCCAAGAGAGGGCTAGCGGATACGACACAGATACGCAGTATTTT
CASSQERASGYDTDTQYF
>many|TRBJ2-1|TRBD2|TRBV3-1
TGTGCCAGCACGGGGCTAGCGGGGGGGCGGCAGTTCTTC
CASTGLAGGRQFF
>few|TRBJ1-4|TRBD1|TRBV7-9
TGTGCCAGCAGCCACAGCCCGGGACAGACTAATGAAAAACTGTTTTTT
CASSHSPGQTNEKLFF
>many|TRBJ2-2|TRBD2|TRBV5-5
TGTGCCAGCAGCCCAGCGGGGGGGCTCACCGGGGAGCTGTTTTTT
CASSPAGGLTGELFF
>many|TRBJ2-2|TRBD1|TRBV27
TGTGCCAGCAGCGCCGGGACAGTCTTTAGGGAGCTGTTTTTT
CASSAGTVFRELFF
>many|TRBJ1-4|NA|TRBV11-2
TGTGCCAGCAGCTTAGATCGTTTCAGGACTGAAAAACTGTTTTTT
CASSLDRFRTEKLFF
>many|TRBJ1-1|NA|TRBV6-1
TGTGCCAGCAGTGAAGCATGGAACACTGAAGCTTTCTTT
CASSEAWNTEAFF
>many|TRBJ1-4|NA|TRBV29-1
TGCAGCGTTGTTGGGTTGAACGGTGAAAAACTGTTTTTT
CSVVGLNGEKLFF
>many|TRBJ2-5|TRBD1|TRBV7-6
TGTGCCAGCAGCTGGGGGACAGGGGCCTTCCAAGAGACCCAGTACTTC
CASSWGTGAFQETQYF
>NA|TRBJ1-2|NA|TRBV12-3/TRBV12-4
TGTGTCAGCAGTCTGGGCCGGGCTTCAGCTAACTATGGCTACACCTTC
CVSSLGRASANYGYTF
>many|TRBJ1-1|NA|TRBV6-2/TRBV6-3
TGTGCCAGCAGGAGGGGATTGAACACTGAAGCTTTCTTT
CASRRGLNTEAFF
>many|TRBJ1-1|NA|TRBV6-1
TGTGCCAGCGAGGATGGGGAAACTAAAGCTTTCTTT
CASEDGETKAFF
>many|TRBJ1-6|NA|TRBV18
TGTGCCAGCTCCGGCTCCTATAATTCACCCCTCCACTTT
CASSGSYNSPLHF
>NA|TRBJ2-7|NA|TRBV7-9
TGTGCCAGCAGCTTCGGCGGGGTTATAGAGCAGTACTTC
CASSFGGVIEQYF
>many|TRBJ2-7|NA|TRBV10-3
TGTGCCATCGGGGGCAGCTCCTACGAGCAGTACTTC
CAIGGSSYEQYF
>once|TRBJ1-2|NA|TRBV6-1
TGTGCCAGCAGTGAAGGGGAGCTAGGGGGCTACACCTTC
CASSEGELGGYTF
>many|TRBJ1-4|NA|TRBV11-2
TGTGCCAGCAGCTTCCGGATCAACCTAAATGAAAAACTGTTTTTT
CASSFRINLNEKLFF
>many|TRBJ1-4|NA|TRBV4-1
TGCGCCAGCAGCCAAGATCTCGCTCAGGGGTTGGATGAAAAACTGTTTTTT
CASSQDLAQGLDEKLFF
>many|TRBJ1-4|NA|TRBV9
TGTGCCAGCAGCGTCGGAGCGCATGCAACTAATGAAAAACTGTTTTTT
CASSVGAHATNEKLFF
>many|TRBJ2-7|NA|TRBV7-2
TGTGCCAGCAGCTCCGGTTGGTCCTACGAGCAGTACTTC
CASSSGWSYEQYF
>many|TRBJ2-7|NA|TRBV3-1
TGTGCCAGCAGCCAAGTTGGGACGGGGGAGCAGTACTTC
CASSQVGTGEQYF
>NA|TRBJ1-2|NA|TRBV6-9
TGTGCCAGCAGTTACGGGGGGCCCTATGGCTACACCTTC
CASSYGGPYGYTF